Following are 9 T cell receptor beta chains from one sample sequenced in a study of CXCR3-negative and CXCR3-positive naive CD8 T cells. The method, 5' RACE with UMI labels, was used to prepare the TRB cDNA libraries. TCRdb processed the 5' RACE reads again and assigns one entry to each CDR3 protein, with no DNA. The sample data list under 85,000 distinct CDR3 sequences. Study outcomes and limitations: Higher TRB CDR3 hydrophobicity marked CXCR3-positive naive cells relative to CXCR3-negative naive cells.

The antigens for these receptors are not known. Material for sequencing was naive CXCR3+ CD8+ T cells from blood. The subset here: CD45RO-CCR7+CD27+CD95- naive CD8+ T cells expressing CXCR3 (TNR3+). The receptors shown here come from a human donor in good health. Some clones in this sample may be carry-over from other donors' samples.

This chain uses TRBV28 with TRBJ2-2; as DNA is missing, the TRBD2 call by TCRdb cannot be tested. The CDR3 contains 16 residues. Per the germline V gene, CDR1 is MDHEN and CDR2 is SYDVKM. The CDR3 sequence: CASSPRTSGNTGELFF.

The rearrangement joins TRBV5-8 to TRBJ2-1; TCRdb picks TRBD1, but there is no DNA to check that call. The CDR3 is 14 residues long. Germline CDR1 reads SGHTS; CDR2 reads YDEGEE. CDR3 residues: CASRLRDRLNEQFF.

The chain's CDR3 is CASSVWTRGSYEQYF. The chain employs TRBV7-9 and TRBJ2-7; with no DNA, the TCRdb D assignment of TRBD2 cannot be verified. Looked up from germline, CDR1 is SEHNR and CDR2 is FQNEAQ (reference sequence). CDR3 length: 15 amino acids.

V and J are TRBV28 and TRBJ2-1; TCRdb outputs TRBD1, but without DNA this stays unchecked. The germline V gene encodes CDR1 MDHEN and CDR2 SYDVKM. The CDR3 totals 12 residues. The CDR3 reads CASTPGEGEQFF.

This chain uses TRBV7-9 with TRBJ1-4. The CDR3 covers 13 residues. Germline V gene lookup returns CDR1 SEHNR and CDR2 FQNEAQ (reference sequence). The CDR3 is CASSFNGDEKLFF.

The CDR3 sequence: CASTPGGVYEQYF. V and J are TRBV6-2 or TRBV6-3 and TRBJ2-7; as DNA is missing, the TRBD1 call by TCRdb cannot be tested. The germline CDR1 and CDR2 sequences are MNHEY and SVGEGT. The CDR3 contains 13 residues.

The CDR3 protein is CASSSAETGTEFYEQYF. This chain links TRBV12-3 or TRBV12-4 with TRBJ2-7; TCRdb gives TRBD1 as the D gene, but with no DNA this cannot be confirmed. The CDR3 is 17 residues long.

V usage is TRBV7-9 and J usage is TRBJ1-1. This CDR3 spans 13 amino acids. Per the germline V gene, CDR1 is SEHNR and CDR2 is FQNEAQ (reference sequence). CDR3 region: CASSFERNTEAFF.

This rearrangement joins TRBV14 to TRBJ2-7; TCRdb proposes TRBD1, but this gene call is untestable without DNA. Germline V gene sequence: CDR1 SGHDN, CDR2 FVKESK. The CDR3 runs to 14 residues. CDR3: CASSQVSGAYEQYF.